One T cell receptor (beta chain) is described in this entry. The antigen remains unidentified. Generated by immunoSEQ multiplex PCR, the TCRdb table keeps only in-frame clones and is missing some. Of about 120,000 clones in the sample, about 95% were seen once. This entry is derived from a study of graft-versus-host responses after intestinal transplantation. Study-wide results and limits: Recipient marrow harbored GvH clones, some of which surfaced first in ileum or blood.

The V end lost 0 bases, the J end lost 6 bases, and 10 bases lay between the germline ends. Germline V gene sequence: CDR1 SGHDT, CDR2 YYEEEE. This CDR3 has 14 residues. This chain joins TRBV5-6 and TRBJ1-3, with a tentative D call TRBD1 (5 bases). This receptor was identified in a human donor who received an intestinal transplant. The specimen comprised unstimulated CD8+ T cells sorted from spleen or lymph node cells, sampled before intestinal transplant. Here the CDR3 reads CASSLGGQENTIYF. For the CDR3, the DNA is TGTGCCAGCAGCTTGGGTGGACAAGAAAACACCATATATTTT.